This is a list of T cell receptor beta chains from one sample in a study of prognosis after radiotherapy for stage I lung cancer. TCRdb called the multiplex PCR reads again in MiXCR, with one record for every CDR3 protein. The data show around 51,000 distinct CDR3 sequences, about a third seen once. The sequencing used PBMCs, collected before or after stereotactic body radiation therapy (not recorded which). Receptors were obtained from a donor aged 50 or older with non-small cell lung cancer. CDR3s include the opening cysteine and the closing phenylalanine or tryptophan. D genes are given only for firm matches. Clone size is given for some rows only: seen once, a few or many times, or a class if the clone is expanded.

v_call	d_call	clone_size	j_call	cdr3_nt	cdr3_aa
TRBV6-1	-	many	TRBJ2-4	TGTGCCTCCCAGGGAGCTGTCATTCAGTACTTC	CASQGAVIQYF
TRBV18	TRBD2	few	TRBJ2-3	TGTGCCAGCTCACCATTTAGCGGGAGGCCCACAGATACGCAGTATTTT	CASSPFSGRPTDTQYF
TRBV27	-	-	TRBJ2-7	TGTGCCAGCAGTCGCCCCGGACAGTTCAACGAGCAGTACTTC	CASSRPGQFNEQYF
TRBV3-1	-	many	TRBJ2-1	TGTGCCAGCAGCCAATATACTAGCACCGAGCAGTTCTTC	CASSQYTSTEQFF
TRBV7-9	TRBD1	many	TRBJ1-1	TGTGCCAGCAGCCGCACCGCCCAGGGGGGGACTGAAGCTTTCTTT	CASSRTAQGGTEAFF
TRBV28	-	many	TRBJ2-7	TGTGCCAGCATCGACGCTGGGTCCCTCTACGAGCAGTACTTC	CASIDAGSLYEQYF
TRBV20-1	TRBD1	many	TRBJ2-1	TGCAGTGCTAGCGTCGGGACAGGGGTCAATGAGCAGTTCTTC	CSASVGTGVNEQFF
TRBV6-1	-	many	TRBJ2-3	TGTGCCAGCAGTAGAGACCAGGGCACAGATACGCAGTATTTT	CASSRDQGTDTQYF
TRBV5-4	TRBD1	many	TRBJ2-7	TGTGCCAGCAGCGGCGGACAGGGGTCAGACGAGCAGTACTTC	CASSGGQGSDEQYF
TRBV7-9	-	medium-sized	TRBJ2-1	TGTGCCAGCAGCTTAGCGGGGGGCGGGGAAAATGAGCAGTTCTTC	CASSLAGGGENEQFF
TRBV28	-	many	TRBJ1-1	TGTGCCAGCAGTTTAGGTAGGGAGGCTGAAGCTTTCTTT	CASSLGREAEAFF
TRBV6-2/TRBV6-3	-	many	TRBJ2-7	TGTGCCAGCACCAACCCAGGGTTCCCTTACGAGCAGTACTTC	CASTNPGFPYEQYF
TRBV20-1	-	many	TRBJ2-3	TGCAGTGCTGGCCCCCTAGCGCGGGCCACAGATACGCAGTATTTT	CSAGPLARATDTQYF
TRBV20-1	TRBD1	many	TRBJ2-3	TGCAGTGCTAGAGATCCCCGGACAGGGATCACAGATACGCAGTATTTT	CSARDPRTGITDTQYF
TRBV6-1	TRBD2	many	TRBJ2-3	TGTGCCAGCAGCTTCCGGCTCTCCGGGGGGGATACGCAGTATTTT	CASSFRLSGGDTQYF
TRBV11-3	TRBD2	-	TRBJ2-3	TGTGCCAGCATCCCGGGACTAGCGGGGGCAGATACTCAGTATTTT	CASIPGLAGADTQYF
TRBV30	-	many	TRBJ2-7	TGTGCCTGGAGTGCACGACTGGGGAGGTCCAGCGAGCAGTACTTC	CAWSARLGRSSEQYF
TRBV28	-	many	TRBJ1-2	TGTGCCAGCAGCTCCCCAGGGTCCAACTATGGCTACACCTTC	CASSSPGSNYGYTF
TRBV29-1	-	-	TRBJ2-5	TGCAGCGTTGATGGCGGGCAAGAGACCCAGTACTTC	CSVDGGQETQYF
TRBV25-1	-	many	TRBJ1-2	TGTGCCAGCAGTGCAGGGGGCTACACCTTC	CASSAGGYTF
TRBV9	TRBD2	many	TRBJ2-3	TGTGCCAGCAGCAGGACTAGCCAAACAGATACGCAGTATTTT	CASSRTSQTDTQYF
TRBV9	-	many	TRBJ2-1	TGTGCCAGCAGCTTCCGCTGGGCGGTGGACTACAATGAGCAGTTCTTC	CASSFRWAVDYNEQFF
TRBV30	TRBD2	many	TRBJ2-1	TGTGCCTGGAGTTCTCGGACTAGCGCCCACTACAATGAGCAGTTCTTC	CAWSSRTSAHYNEQFF
TRBV20-1	-	many	TRBJ2-1	TGCAGTGCTACGACTTACACTGGATATTCCTACAATGAGCAGTTCTTC	CSATTYTGYSYNEQFF
TRBV7-9	-	many	TRBJ1-1	TGTGCCAGCAGCTCCCTCGGGGGAGGAACTGAAGCTTTCTTT	CASSSLGGGTEAFF
TRBV30	-	many	TRBJ2-1	TGTGCCTGGAGTAAGGGGGGGGCCAATGAGCAGTTCTTC	CAWSKGGANEQFF
TRBV5-1	TRBD1	-	TRBJ2-1	TGCGCCAGCAGCGTGACAGGGGTGCATGAGCAGTTCTTC	CASSVTGVHEQFF
TRBV7-2	-	-	TRBJ2-5	TGTGCCAGCAGCGTAGAGACCCAGTACTTC	CASSVETQYF
TRBV6-2/TRBV6-3	TRBD2	many	TRBJ2-2	TGTGCCAGCATAAGCGGGGGCGCGGTCGGGGAGCTGTTTTTT	CASISGGAVGELFF
TRBV28	-	-	TRBJ2-4	TGTGCCAGCGCTCCCGGGACAGCCAAAAACATTCAGTACTTC	CASAPGTAKNIQYF
TRBV6-2/TRBV6-3	TRBD1	many	TRBJ1-6	TGTGCCAGCAGTTACGTGGGACAGCGGGGTTCACCCCTCCACTTT	CASSYVGQRGSPLHF
TRBV19	-	many	TRBJ1-2	TGTGCCAGTAGTATGGGTCCACCCAACTATGGCTACACCTTC	CASSMGPPNYGYTF
TRBV30	-	many	TRBJ2-1	TGTGCCTGGAGTGTACGGGCCGGTGAGCAGTTCTTC	CAWSVRAGEQFF
TRBV5-6	-	many	TRBJ1-4	TGTGCCAGCAGCTCCCAGGGATTTGATTCCTATGAAAAACTGTTTTTT	CASSSQGFDSYEKLFF
TRBV20-1	TRBD2	many	TRBJ2-7	TGCAGTGCTACGGGGGTCCCGGGAGGGCCCGCCTTTGAGCAGTACTTC	CSATGVPGGPAFEQYF
TRBV2	-	-	TRBJ2-2	TGTGCCAGCAGTGTAGGGAGATGCGGGGAGCTGTTTTTT	CASSVGRCGELFF
TRBV7-8	TRBD2	-	TRBJ2-1	TGTGCCAGCAGCTTCGGGGGGGGGAAAAATGAGCAGTTCTTC	CASSFGGGKNEQFF
TRBV2	-	many	TRBJ2-7	TGTGCCAGCAGGCCGGGCCGGGGGACCTACGAGCAGTACTTC	CASRPGRGTYEQYF
TRBV25-1	-	-	TRBJ2-1	TGTGCCAGCAGTGAATCTGACGGGAGTTCCTACAATGAGCAGTTCTTC	CASSESDGSSYNEQFF
TRBV11-3	-	many	TRBJ2-3	TGTGCCAGCAGCCAACTGGGGTCTAGCACAGATACGCAGTATTTT	CASSQLGSSTDTQYF
TRBV6-1	TRBD2	-	TRBJ2-1	TGTGCCAGCAGTGAAATGTTAGCGGGGGGGAACAATGAACAGTTCTTC	CASSEMLAGGNNEQFF
TRBV27	TRBD2	-	TRBJ2-3	TGTGCCATCAGTTCCAGAAGCGGGAGGGCCTCACTGCGAGCAGATACGCAGTATTTT	CAISSRSGRASLRADTQYF
TRBV4-2	TRBD1	many	TRBJ1-2	TGTGCCAGCAGCCTCCGACAGGGAGGGGGTGGCTACACCTTC	CASSLRQGGGGYTF
TRBV12-3/TRBV12-4	TRBD2	many	TRBJ2-1	TGTGCCAGCAGTGTGACTAGCGGGGCTTACAATGAGCAGTTCTTC	CASSVTSGAYNEQFF
TRBV2	TRBD1	-	TRBJ2-3	TGTGCCAGCAGGACAGGGGGCGCGACGGGGACAGATACGCAGTATTTT	CASRTGGATGTDTQYF
TRBV6-1	-	-	TRBJ2-3	TGTGCCAGCATAGCAGCCGGCCTCGGTATAAGCACAGATACGCAGTATTTT	CASIAAGLGISTDTQYF
TRBV2	TRBD1	-	TRBJ2-2	TGTGCCAGCAACAAAGGGACAGGGGCCGGGGAGCTGTTTTTT	CASNKGTGAGELFF
TRBV7-2	TRBD2	many	TRBJ2-1	TGTGCCAGCAGCTCCGGACTAGCCGCCAATGAGCAGTTCTTC	CASSSGLAANEQFF